This TCR beta chain was sequenced for a study of neurological immune-mediated disorders. This clonotype was detected ten times or more. What it binds is unknown. Study-wide results and limits: There was no association between the multiple sclerosis repertoire cluster and any clinical or MRI feature.

TCRdb re-analysed the 5' RACE reads in MiXCR, keeping a single row per CDR3 protein. The sample records some 60,000 distinct CDR3 sequences, under 2.5% being singletons. Sequencing used PBMCs. The source is a man in his fifties or sixties with multiple sclerosis.

The CDR3 DNA sequence: TGTGCCAGCAGCTTGGACCGAGATCAGCCCCAGCATTTT. Protein: CASSLDRDQPQHF. The rearrangement links TRBV7-2 to TRBJ1-5; D call uncertain. The germline CDR1 and CDR2 sequences are SGHTA and FQGNSA. The CDR3 covers 13 residues. V lost 3 bases and J 5 bases, leaving 8 bases between the germline ends.